These 32 T cell receptor beta chains came from one sample sequenced in a study of T cells after yellow fever vaccination. TCRdb reprocessed the 5' RACE reads via MiXCR and lists one record per CDR3 protein. The sample lists over 120,000 distinct CDR3 sequences, 5% to 7.5% seen once, with 0.55% to 0.7% in the top ten. The input for sequencing was CD4+ T cells sorted from PBMCs, taken 10 days after the yellow fever booster vaccination. The receptors were sampled from a man in his thirties or forties who received the YFV17D yellow fever vaccine.

The table lists this clonotype with many counts. The rearrangement links TRBV12-3 or TRBV12-4 to TRBJ2-7; D not resolved. Trimming pared 2 bases from V and 2 bases from J, leaving 4 bases between. The CDR3 has 12 amino acids. CDR3 nucleotides: TGTGCCAGCAGTTTACTGACCTACGAGCAGTACTTC. Translating it yields CASSLLTYEQYF.

In its sample, this clonotype was seen many times. V usage is TRBV12-3 or TRBV12-4 and J usage is TRBJ2-5; no clear D gene. V was cut by 6 bases and J by 3 bases, with 8 bases left in between. The CDR3 consists of 12 residues. This CDR3 is CASSPFEETQYF. The CDR3 bases are TGTGCCAGCAGCCCATTTGAAGAGACCCAGTACTTC.

This clonotype was seen more than once but under ten times. This sequence joins TRBV25-1 and TRBJ2-1; D is uncertain. CDR1 is MGHDK and CDR2 is SYGVNS in the germline V gene. V lost 3 bases to trimming and J lost 1 base, with 10 bases between them. CDR3 length equals 15 residues. CDR3 DNA sequence: TGTGCCAGCAGTGAGTGGGTAAAGTCCTACAATGAGCAGTTCTTC. Translated: CASSEWVKSYNEQFF.

This clonotype occurred many times. The chain joins TRBV20-1 to TRBJ1-1, with TRBD1 identical over 8 bases. The CDR3 runs to 15 residues. V gave up 3 bases and J gave up 4 bases; unmatched junction bases: 10. CDR1 and CDR2 (germline): DFQATT, SNEGSKA (reference sequence). Here the CDR3 DNA reads TGCAGTGCTAGTACGCAGGGGGCGAGGGTCACTGAAGCTTTCTTT. This translates into CSASTQGARVTEAFF.

In its sample, this clonotype was seen many times. The V and J genes are TRBV5-1 and TRBJ1-2, with 9 bases matching TRBD1. With V trimmed by 4 bases and J by 7 bases, 5 bases remained unmatched. This CDR3 contains 13 residues. Looked up from germline, CDR1 is SGHRS and CDR2 is YFSETQ. The CDR3 nucleotides read TGCGCCAGCAGCCCGGGACAGGGTTTTGGCTACACCTTC. Translated, it gives CASSPGQGFGYTF. Combining the CDR3 with reference TRBV5-1 and TRBJ1-2 gives the whole variable domain KAGVTQTPRYLIKTRGQQVTLSCSPISGHRSVSWYQQTPGQGLQFLFEYFSETQRNKGNFPGRFSGRQFSNSRSEMNVSTLELGDSALYLCASSPGQGFGYTFGSGTRLTVV.

The chain is built from TRBV5-1 and TRBJ1-1; D ambiguous. The germline V and J ends were trimmed by 1 base and 0 bases, with 13 bases remaining between them. The CDR3 is 16 amino acids. CDR1 and CDR2 (germline): SGHRS, YFSETQ. The CDR3 bases are TGCGCCAGCAGCTTGTCGGCAGCCCCTATGAACACTGAAGCTTTCTTT. This encodes CASSLSAAPMNTEAFF.

V is TRBV5-4 and J is TRBJ2-5, with 12 positions matching TRBD2. This CDR3 has 15 residues. CDR1 and CDR2 (germline): SGHNT, YYREEE (reference sequence). After removal of 4 bases from V and 4 bases from J, the junction contained 5 bases not matched to a gene. CDR3 nucleotides: TGTGCCAGCAGCCTTCTAGCGGGAGGGGGAGAGACCCAGTACTTC. This translates into CASSLLAGGGETQYF.

This clonotype was recorded many times. The chain is built from TRBV29-1 and TRBJ2-1, with D tentatively TRBD1 (6 bases). This CDR3 has 10 residues. V was clipped by 3 bases and J by 15 bases, with 12 bases between them. The germline gives CDR1 SQVTM, CDR2 ANQGSEA. The CDR3: CSVEEQGSFF. CDR3 DNA sequence: TGCAGCGTTGAGGAACAGGGTTCGTTCTTC.

This clonotype has at least ten counts. The genes are TRBV20-1 and TRBJ2-5; tentatively, D is TRBD1 (6 bases). In germline, CDR1 is DFQATT, CDR2 SNEGSKA (reference sequence). This CDR3 has 14 amino acids. V was shortened by 4 bases and J by 5 bases, with 17 bases between the two germline ends. This chain's CDR3 is CSAKSPTGKETQYF. The CDR3 DNA reads as TGCAGTGCTAAGAGTCCCACAGGGAAGGAGACCCAGTACTTC.

The table lists this clonotype with many counts. The J gene is TRBJ2-6, the V gene TRBV6-2 or TRBV6-3, with unresolved D. Germline lookup yields CDR1 MNHEY and CDR2 SVGEGT. The CDR3 runs to 15 residues. V lost 6 bases, J lost 0 bases, and 9 bases lay in between. CDR3 in amino acids: CASRGSPSGANVLTF. The CDR3 nucleotides read TGTGCCAGCAGGGGGTCTCCCTCTGGGGCCAACGTCCTGACTTTC.

This clonotype was counted at least ten times. The chain couples TRBV20-1 to TRBJ1-1; possible D gene TRBD1, 5 bases. The CDR3 has 17 residues. CDR1 and CDR2 (germline): DFQATT, SNEGSKA (reference sequence). The V gene lost 4 bases and the J gene lost 4 bases, with 25 bases spanning the gap. CDR3 sequence (DNA): TGCAGTGCTACCTCTCTTACTCCGGGACGAGGGTTCACTGAAGCTTTCTTT. Translation: CSATSLTPGRGFTEAFF.

The chain has TRBV30 and TRBJ2-5; TRBD2 aligns across 9 bases. The CDR3 extends over 15 amino acids. V dropped 0 bases and J dropped 1; count of bases not matched to a gene: 3. CDR1 and CDR2 (germline): GTSNPN, SVGIG (reference sequence). CDR3 DNA: TGTGCCTGGAGTGTGGGACTAGCAGGCCAAGAGACCCAGTACTTC. It specifies CAWSVGLAGQETQYF.

In the case of this clonotype: Given a much more abundant clone one base away, this may be a read error. The chain is built from TRBV29-1 and TRBJ2-7; 7 bases agree with TRBD1. The ends lost 7 bases at V and 4 bases at J; junction bases unmatched: 7. The germline V gene encodes CDR1 SQVTM and CDR2 ANQGSEA. The CDR3 spans 12 residues. The CDR3 DNA reads TGCAGCGACTCGGGACAGACTTACGAGCAGTACTTC. This encodes CSDSGQTYEQYF.

Many counts were recorded for this clonotype. This chain connects TRBV2 to TRBJ2-7; D gene ambiguous. The CDR3 has 16 amino acids. The V gene lost 10 bases and the J gene lost 5 bases, with 27 bases spanning the gap. The germline V gene encodes CDR1 SNHLY and CDR2 FYNNEI. CDR3 residues: CAIDMGMAAGHNEQYF. CDR3 coding DNA: TGTGCCATCGATATGGGGATGGCAGCCGGTCATAACGAGCAGTACTTC. Complete variable domain (other parts from reference TRBV2 and TRBJ2-7): EPEVTQTPSHQVTQMGQEVILRCVPISNHLYFYWYRQILGQKVEFLVSFYNNEISEKSEIFDDQFSVERPDGSNFTLKIRSTKLEDSAMYFCAIDMGMAAGHNEQYFGPGTRLTVT.

At least ten counts were recorded for this clonotype. The rearrangement links TRBV5-1 to TRBJ2-2; 7 bases fit TRBD2. Germline CDR1 is SGHRS and CDR2 is YFSETQ. V lost 7 bases and J lost 1; bases outside the gene matches: 7. The CDR3 covers 15 residues. The CDR3 reads CASDPSGGNTGELFF. DNA for the CDR3: TGCGCCAGCGACCCCTCGGGGGGGAACACCGGGGAGCTGTTTTTT.

In its sample, this clonotype was seen many times. This chain links TRBV6-2 or TRBV6-3 with TRBJ2-5, with D uncertain. Germline V gene data show CDR1 as MNHEY and CDR2 as SVGEGT. There are 13 residues in the CDR3. V lost 2 bases and J lost 5, with 9 bases in between. The CDR3 bases are TGTGCCAGCAGTTACGTGACCCGGGAGACCCAGTACTTC. This codes for CASSYVTRETQYF.

Notes on this clonotype: A much larger clone lies one base from this, so it may be a read error. V usage is TRBV5-1 and J usage is TRBJ2-6; no clear D. The CDR3 is made up of 18 amino acids. V lost 0 bases and J 0 bases, leaving 13 bases between the germline ends. Germline V gene data show CDR1 as SGHRS and CDR2 as YFSETQ. The DNA of the CDR3 is TGCGCCAGCAGCTTGGCTGCCTGGGAAGCCTCTGGGGCCAACGTCCTGACTTTC. Its protein is CASSLAAWEASGANVLTF.

For this clonotype: Mismatch with germline at one junction end may stem from a read error. The V and J genes are TRBV7-2 and TRBJ2-3; the D gene is possibly TRBD2 (6 bases). The CDR3 contains 15 residues. Germline values: CDR1 SGHTA, CDR2 FQGNSA. CDR3 loop: CSSSLHGGNQGTQYF. As DNA, the CDR3 is TGTTCCAGCAGCTTACACGGGGGTAACCAGGGTACGCAGTATTTT.

The table lists this clonotype with a few counts. The rearrangement joins TRBV20-1 to TRBJ2-5; D is possibly TRBD2 (5 bases). This CDR3 comprises 15 residues. V lost 4 bases to trimming and J lost 5 bases, with 20 bases between them. The germline CDR1 and CDR2 sequences are DFQATT and SNEGSKA (reference sequence). The CDR3 nucleotides are TGCAGTGCTACTGGAGGCGCGGCCTGGAGCGAGACCCAGTACTTC. This sequence encodes CSATGGAAWSETQYF.

This clonotype was counted ten times or more. The J gene is TRBJ2-7, the V gene TRBV18; D uncertain. V was pared by 10 bases and J by 2 bases, with 12 bases between. CDR1 is KGHSH and CDR2 is LQKENI in the germline V gene. The CDR3 contains 12 residues. CDR3 region: CATAGSTYEQYF. The CDR3 DNA reads as TGTGCCACCGCCGGCAGTACCTACGAGCAGTACTTC.

This clonotype was seen at least ten times. The junction shows a germline mismatch at one end, possibly a read error. This chain joins TRBV6-5 and TRBJ2-1; TRBD2 agrees at 10 bases. Germline V gene lookup returns CDR1 MNHEY and CDR2 SVGAGI. The CDR3 spans 15 residues. CDR3: CASSDSSGSFNEQFF. The CDR3 nucleotides are TGTGCCAGCAGTGACTCTAGCGGGAGCTTCAATGAGCAGTTCTTC.

Worth noting for this clonotype: One end of the junction is discordant with germline, which a read error may explain. The rearrangement joins TRBV2 to TRBJ2-2, with 9 bases identical to TRBD2. This CDR3 contains 19 residues. Germline V gene lookup returns CDR1 SNHLY and CDR2 FYNNEI. This chain's CDR3 is CACSFRGGGLAGYTGELFF. DNA for the CDR3: TGTGCCTGCAGTTTCAGGGGGGGGGGCCTAGCGGGATACACCGGGGAGCTGTTTTTT. Variable domain in full (rest from reference TRBV2 and TRBJ2-2): EPEVTQTPSHQVTQMGQEVILRCVPISNHLYFYWYRQILGQKVEFLVSFYNNEISEKSEIFDDQFSVERPDGSNFTLKIRSTKLEDSAMYFCACSFRGGGLAGYTGELFFGEGSRLTVL.

This clonotype has at least ten counts. The chain employs TRBV20-1 and TRBJ1-4, with TRBD1 as a possible D gene (6 bases). The CDR3 extends over 15 amino acids. In germline, CDR1 is DFQATT, CDR2 SNEGSKA (reference sequence). Trimming took off 4 bases at V and 3 bases at J, with 15 bases between the two ends. CDR3 sequence (DNA): TGCAGTGCTACCGGACAGTACCCGGCTAATGAAAAACTGTTTTTT. It is translated as CSATGQYPANEKLFF.

This clonotype was recorded at least ten times. V is TRBV7-2 and J is TRBJ2-1; unclear D gene. The CDR3 consists of 16 residues. Deletions cut 5 bases from V and 2 bases from J, with 16 bases between. Germline V gives CDR1 SGHTA, CDR2 FQGNSA. Here the CDR3 reads CASSGVHSATYNEQFF. The CDR3 DNA sequence: TGTGCCAGCAGCGGCGTACACAGCGCTACCTACAATGAGCAGTTCTTC.

This clonotype was observed at least ten times. The chain employs TRBV27 and TRBJ2-7; D gene uncertain. The germline V gene has CDR1 MNHEY and CDR2 SMNVEV (reference sequence). The CDR3 is 12 amino acids. V lost 3 bases and J lost 4, with 7 bases in between. Here the CDR3 reads CASSFFGYEQYF. The DNA of the CDR3 is TGTGCCAGCAGTTTTTTCGGATACGAGCAGTACTTC.

This clonotype was seen many times. The chain carries TRBV3-1 and TRBJ1-2, with TRBD1 matching over 9 bases. Germline-derived CDR1 and CDR2 are LGHDT and YNNKEL (reference sequence). The ends lost 4 bases at V and 6 bases at J; junction bases unmatched: 3. This CDR3 contains 13 residues. The CDR3 DNA reads as TGTGCCAGCAGCCCTCGGACAGGGGATGGCTACACCTTC. Protein: CASSPRTGDGYTF.

This clonotype was counted ten times or more. This chain links TRBV14 with TRBJ2-1; D possibly corresponds to TRBD1 (6 bases). Trimming removed 0 bases at V and 3 bases at J, with 12 bases between. Germline assignment: CDR1 SGHDN and CDR2 FVKESK. CDR3 length: 16 residues. CDR3: CASSQDLRGFYNEQFF. DNA of the CDR3: TGTGCCAGCAGCCAAGACTTGAGGGGGTTCTACAATGAGCAGTTCTTC.

The table lists this clonotype with many counts. This chain joins TRBV5-1 and TRBJ2-3; a possible D gene is TRBD1 (5 bases). Trimming took off 5 bases at V and 6 bases at J, with 16 bases between the two ends. The CDR3 runs to 14 residues. Germline lookup yields CDR1 SGHRS and CDR2 YFSETQ. CDR3 bases: TGCGCCAGCAGTCCACAGGACCTGAGGGATACGCAGTATTTT. This gives the protein CASSPQDLRDTQYF.

At least ten counts were recorded for this clonotype. The chain is built from TRBV3-1 and TRBJ2-2; no clear D. V was shortened by 2 bases and J by 7 bases, with 11 bases between the two germline ends. CDR3 length equals 14 residues. Germline V gene data show CDR1 as LGHDT and CDR2 as YNNKEL (reference sequence). This chain's CDR3 is CASSQIVSHGELFF. DNA for the CDR3: TGTGCCAGCAGCCAAATCGTGAGCCACGGGGAGCTGTTTTTT. The whole variable domain, remainder taken from reference TRBV3-1 and TRBJ2-2, is DTAVSQTPKYLVTQMGNDKSIKCEQNLGHDTMYWYKQDSKKFLKIMFSYNNKELIINETVPNRFSPKSPDKAHLNLHINSLELGDSAVYFCASSQIVSHGELFFGEGSRLTVL.

This clonotype was observed many times. V and J are TRBV20-1 and TRBJ2-2; D is perhaps TRBD1 or TRBD2 (5 bases each). Germline V CDR1 and CDR2: DFQATT, SNEGSKA (reference sequence). The CDR3 sequence is 16 residues long. Trimming shortened V by 3 bases and J by 3 bases, and 17 bases separated the two germline ends. The CDR3 sequence is CSASQRLGVHTGELFF. CDR3 DNA: TGCAGTGCTAGCCAAAGGTTGGGGGTTCACACCGGGGAGCTGTTTTTT.

As to this clonotype: At one boundary the junction diverges from the germline segment, which might be a read error. The chain combines TRBV7-6 with TRBJ2-5; no clear D. This CDR3 spans 14 amino acids. The germline gives CDR1 SGHVS, CDR2 FNYEAQ. DNA of the CDR3: TGTGCCAGCAGCACTCAGGCTGGCCAGGAGACCCACTACTTC. Protein sequence: CASSTQAGQETHYF.

This clonotype was seen ten or more times. The J gene is TRBJ2-2, the V gene TRBV20-1; tentative D call: TRBD2 (5 bases). Germline V CDR1 and CDR2: DFQATT, SNEGSKA (reference sequence). With 0 bases removed from V and 0 bases from J, the gap between germline ends came to 14 bases. This CDR3 has 17 amino acids. CDR3 amino acids: CSARDLGGFANTGELFF. In DNA, the CDR3 is TGCAGTGCTAGAGATCTCGGAGGCTTCGCGAACACCGGGGAGCTGTTTTTT.